This T cell receptor (beta chain) was sequenced for a study of CD8+ T cells in alopecia areata. This clone has a handful of counts. Sequencing templates came from extracted RNA that was reverse transcribed into cDNA. Sequencing was performed with immunoSEQ multiplex PCR; in TCRdb, only in-frame clones are kept and a portion is missing. The sample includes 70,000 or so clones, about 30% seen only once; the top ten take about 16%. The treatment: oral pan-JAK inhibitor, 5-10 mg twice daily. Trimming left V 1 base short and J 2 bases short, with 11 bases between. Germline values: CDR1 SEHNR, CDR2 FQNEAQ (reference sequence). The CDR3 covers 15 residues.

Source: CD8+ T cells sorted from blood, taken at week 4, from a patient treated with tofacitinib. The chain uses TRBV7-9 and TRBJ2-5; D may be TRBD2 (6 bases). This TCR was sampled from a human donor with alopecia areata. This CDR3 reads CASSLVGEAQETQYF. CDR3 coding DNA: TGTGCCAGCAGCTTAGTGGGGGAGGCACAAGAGACCCAGTACTTC.